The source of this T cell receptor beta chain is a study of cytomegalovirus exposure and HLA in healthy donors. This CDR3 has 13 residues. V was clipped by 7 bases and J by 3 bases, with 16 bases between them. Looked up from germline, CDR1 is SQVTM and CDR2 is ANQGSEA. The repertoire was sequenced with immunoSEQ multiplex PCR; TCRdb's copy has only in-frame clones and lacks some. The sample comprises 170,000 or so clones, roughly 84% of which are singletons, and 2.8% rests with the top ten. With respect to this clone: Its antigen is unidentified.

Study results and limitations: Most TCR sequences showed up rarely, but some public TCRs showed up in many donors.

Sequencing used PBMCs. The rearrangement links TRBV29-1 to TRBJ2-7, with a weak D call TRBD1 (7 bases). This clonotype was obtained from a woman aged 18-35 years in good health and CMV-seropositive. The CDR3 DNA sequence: TGCAGCGGACTAGGGACAGAAGGCTACGAGCAGTACTTC. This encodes CSGLGTEGYEQYF.